These T cell receptor beta chains were read from a single sample in a study of radiation and T cells in renal cell carcinoma. Sequenced by immunoSEQ multiplex PCR; TCRdb stores in-frame clones only, minus some. The repertoire holds 100,000 to 150,000 clones, with approximately 85% as singletons. The specimen comprised blood, sampled from a patient whose treatment included radiotherapy and nephrectomy. These TCRs come from a man aged 45-65 years with renal cell carcinoma. The CDR3 runs from the conserved cysteine through the conserved F or W. The D gene is left open where the match is weak.

d_gene,j_gene,v_gene,CDR3aa
TRBD2,TRBJ2-1,TRBV7-9,CASSLDGLAGVSYNEQFF
-,TRBJ1-2,TRBV4-1,CASSQDRGTIVKGYTF
TRBD2,TRBJ2-3,TRBV7-9,CASSLGTSGTQSQYF
-,TRBJ1-1,TRBV30,CAPKVGSLKVNTEAFF
-,TRBJ2-7,TRBV28,CASRRDIEQYF
TRBD1,TRBJ2-7,TRBV10-3,CAISESDRGLNYEQYF
TRBD2,TRBJ2-1,TRBV5-4,CASSSGGGTYNEQFF
-,TRBJ2-5,TRBV27,CASSSSQGGKTQYF
-,TRBJ2-5,TRBV2,CASNLREPQYF
-,TRBJ2-7,TRBV28,CASRLTRYEQYF
-,TRBJ2-7,TRBV11-2,CASSRDLGSHEQYF
-,TRBJ2-1,TRBV4-1,CASSQGLRGSGNEQFF
TRBD1,TRBJ2-5,TRBV6-1,CASSTNRGLGETQYF
TRBD2,TRBJ2-3,TRBV10-3,CAISVAGGPDTQYF
TRBD1,TRBJ1-2,TRBV5-6,CASSPTGTGRMGYTF
-,TRBJ1-2,TRBV7-2,CASSLEFGGYGYTF
-,TRBJ2-2,TRBV7-8,CASSLARLGMRPGELFF
TRBD2,TRBJ2-7,TRBV6-5,CASSPAGGREQYF
-,TRBJ2-5,TRBV19,CASSIGRGRETQYF
-,TRBJ1-5,TRBV6-1,CASTPGAGSNQPQHF
-,TRBJ1-4,TRBV29-1,CSVLIGGTNEKLFF
-,TRBJ2-1,TRBV7-2,CASSLAYNYNEQFF
TRBD1,TRBJ2-7,TRBV5-4,CASSRPGQGFEQYF
TRBD1,TRBJ1-5,TRBV19,CASRTGGQPQHF
-,TRBJ2-7,TRBV5-1,CASSLEVPSYEQYF
-,TRBJ2-7,TRBV7-2,CASSAQEGSYEQYF
-,TRBJ1-1,TRBV30,CAWSVREGVNTEAFF
-,TRBJ1-1,TRBV6-1,CASSEAGGRTSAFF
TRBD1,TRBJ2-7,TRBV19,CASSLSPQGASYEQYF
TRBD1,TRBJ2-5,TRBV19,CASSATGGVETQYF
TRBD2,TRBJ2-2,TRBV4-3,CASSQDPAGARNTGELFF
TRBD1,TRBJ2-2,TRBV9,CASSVSGTANTGELFF
-,TRBJ1-2,TRBV10-2,CASKTTTLHGYTF
-,TRBJ1-1,TRBV7-9,CASSPQGLGTEAFF
-,TRBJ1-5,TRBV10-3,CAISEGMGNQPQHF
TRBD1,TRBJ2-5,TRBV10-3,CATDNRGNQETQYF
-,TRBJ1-5,TRBV14,CASSLGGHSNQPQHF
-,TRBJ1-6,TRBV11-3,CASSLGVDSPLHF
-,TRBJ2-7,TRBV6-5,CASSYSRYEQYF
TRBD1,TRBJ2-7,TRBV7-8,CASSLGGQGSYYEQYF
TRBD2,TRBJ2-2,TRBV30,CAQRLAGAWGGELFF
TRBD2,TRBJ2-5,TRBV19,CASSMAGGSETQYF
-,TRBJ1-5,TRBV19,CASRDNNQPQHF
-,TRBJ1-6,TRBV5-1,CASSPGTSGDSPLHF
TRBD1,TRBJ1-6,TRBV5-1,CASSLTGGESPLHF
TRBD2,TRBJ2-5,TRBV5-1,CASSLSAGGRETQYF
-,TRBJ2-3,TRBV18,CASSPRGTDTQYF
-,TRBJ2-7,TRBV15,CATSRDRAGWYEQYF
-,TRBJ2-3,TRBV5-5,CASSLFGDFGTDTQYF
TRBD2,TRBJ2-7,TRBV5-4,CASSPRGAGGSEQYF
-,TRBJ1-2,TRBV7-2,CASSYDLANYGYTF
TRBD1,TRBJ1-5,TRBV9,CASSRDRGLQPQHF
TRBD1,TRBJ2-7,TRBV7-6,CASSSGQGAPRPYF
TRBD1,TRBJ2-7,TRBV18,CASSKGGMTYEQYF
TRBD1,TRBJ1-1,TRBV5-5,CASNLGTEYTEAFF